Below, one T cell receptor (beta chain) is given with its context. Its antigen is not known. This entry is derived from a study of cytomegalovirus exposure and HLA in healthy donors. Study-wide results and limits: Certain sequence variants were highly shared and formed a cluster, and this cluster was likely a sequencing artifact. After further analysis at a later stage, 16,951 TCR beta sequences were associated with HLA alleles at 0.05 false discovery rate. TRBV6-2, TRBV6-3 and some other V segments were excluded as indistinguishable.

Per the germline V gene, CDR1 is SGHVS and CDR2 is FNYEAQ. V was shortened by 4 bases and J by 4 bases, with 10 bases between the two germline ends. CDR3 length: 13 amino acids. Both 60 Vbeta primers and 13 Jbeta primers went into the PCR. The assay was immunoSEQ multiplex PCR, and TCRdb's table has in-frame clones only and misses some. The sample table sets out about 77,000 clones. Sequenced material: PBMCs. The chain is built from TRBV7-6 and TRBJ1-2; no clear D. This receptor was taken from a man aged 45 to 65 in good health and CMV-seropositive. The CDR3 protein is CASSSGEIYGYTF. The CDR3 DNA sequence: TGTGCCAGCAGCTCCGGGGAAATCTATGGCTACACCTTC.